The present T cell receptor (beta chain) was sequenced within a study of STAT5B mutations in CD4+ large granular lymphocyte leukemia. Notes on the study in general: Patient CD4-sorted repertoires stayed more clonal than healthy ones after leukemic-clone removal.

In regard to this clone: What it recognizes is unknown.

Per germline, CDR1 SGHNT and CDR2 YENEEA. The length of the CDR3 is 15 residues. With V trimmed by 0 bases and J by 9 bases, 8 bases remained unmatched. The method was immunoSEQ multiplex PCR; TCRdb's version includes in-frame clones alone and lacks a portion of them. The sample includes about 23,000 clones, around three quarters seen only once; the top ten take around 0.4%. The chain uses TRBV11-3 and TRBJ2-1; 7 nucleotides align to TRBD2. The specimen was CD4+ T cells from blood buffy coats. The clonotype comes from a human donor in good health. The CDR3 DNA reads TGTGCCAGCAGCTTAGACTCCCTTGGGGGGGGTGAGCAGTTCTTC. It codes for CASSLDSLGGGEQFF. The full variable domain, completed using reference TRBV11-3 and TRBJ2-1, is EAGVVQSPRYKIIEKKQPVAFWCNPISGHNTLYWYLQNLGQGPELLIRYENEEAVDDSQLPKDRFSAERLKGVDSTLKIQPAELGDSAVYLCASSLDSLGGGEQFFGPGTRLTVL.